This is a list of T cell receptor beta chains from one sample in a study of cytomegalovirus exposure and HLA in healthy donors. Measured with immunoSEQ multiplex PCR; TCRdb has only the in-frame clones, and not every one. The sample includes around 150,000 clones, roughly 85% of them seen just once. Sequenced input: PBMCs. The receptors originated from a male donor in good health and CMV-seropositive. Both conserved end residues are part of each CDR3. D genes are given only for firm matches. Clone size is given for some rows only: seen once, a few or many times, or a class if the clone is expanded.

TRBV10-3	-	TRBJ2-1	TRBD2	TGTGCCATCAGTGAGGGGACTAGCGGGGGTGTAGGTGAGCAGTTCTTC	CAISEGTSGGVGEQFF
TRBV23-1	-	TRBJ1-5	-	TGCGCCAGCAGTCAAGAGAATGAAACAGGGAGTGATCAGCCCCAGCATTTT	CASSQENETGSDQPQHF
TRBV4-1	-	TRBJ1-2	TRBD1	TGCGCCAGCAGCCAGACTTTCGACAGGGACTATGGCTACACCTTC	CASSQTFDRDYGYTF
TRBV5-4	-	TRBJ2-7	TRBD2	TGTGCCAGCAGCGTAGGACTAGCGGGACCCACCTCCGAGCAGTACTTC	CASSVGLAGPTSEQYF
TRBV27	once	TRBJ2-3	TRBD1	TGTGCCAGCAGATTCGGACAGGGGCCTCAAGATACGCAGTATTTT	CASRFGQGPQDTQYF
TRBV4-3	-	TRBJ1-4	-	TGCGCCAGCAGCCAGTCACAGGGCCCTTTTGAAAAACTGTTTTTT	CASSQSQGPFEKLFF
TRBV7-2	-	TRBJ1-2	-	TGTGCCAGCAGCGCCAGGGTGGGTAACTATGGCTACACCTTC	CASSARVGNYGYTF
TRBV9	few	TRBJ1-5	-	TGTGCCAGCAGCGTAGGAGAGAGTCAGCCCCAGCATTTT	CASSVGESQPQHF
TRBV7-7	few	TRBJ2-1	-	TGTGCCAGCAGCTTGGAGTTGGCGGCCAACAATGAGCAGTTCTTC	CASSLELAANNEQFF
TRBV5-1	once	TRBJ1-4	TRBD1	TGCGCCAGCGGGATGGGACAGGAGGGAGAAAAACTGTTTTTT	CASGMGQEGEKLFF
TRBV10-1	-	TRBJ1-1	TRBD1	TGCGCCAGCAGTCCCGACAGGGGGAACACTGAAGCTTTCTTT	CASSPDRGNTEAFF
TRBV28	-	TRBJ2-2	-	TGTGCCAGCAGGACAATTTTGGGGCAATCGGTAGGGGAGCTGTTTTTT	CASRTILGQSVGELFF
TRBV15	-	TRBJ1-1	-	TGTGCCACCAGCAGAGATGGGGTCGCGGGGGCGCGGACTGAAGCTTTCTTT	CATSRDGVAGARTEAFF
TRBV27	-	TRBJ2-7	-	TGTGCCAGCAGGTCGGCAGGGGCTTCCTACGAGCAGTACTTC	CASRSAGASYEQYF
TRBV7-7	-	TRBJ1-1	-	TGTGCCAGCAGCTTAACGCAGGACACTGAAGCTTTCTTT	CASSLTQDTEAFF
TRBV30	-	TRBJ2-1	TRBD1	TGTGCCTTCCGGGACAGGCGAAAAAATGAGCAGTTCTTC	CAFRDRRKNEQFF
TRBV6-1	few	TRBJ2-7	-	TGTGCCATCAGTGAGGGCGGGACCGAGCAGTACTTC	CAISEGGTEQYF
TRBV6-5	-	TRBJ2-1	TRBD1	TGTGCCAGCAGCCCGACAGGGGGACCTTACAATGAGCAGTTCTTC	CASSPTGGPYNEQFF
TRBV6-6	once	TRBJ2-1	-	TGTGCCAGCAGTCCTAGCCTATACAATGAGCAGTTCTTC	CASSPSLYNEQFF
TRBV4-1	-	TRBJ2-1	TRBD1	TGCGCCAGCAGCCATGGGACAGGGGGTCGCTACAATGAGCAGTTCTTC	CASSHGTGGRYNEQFF
TRBV7-2	-	TRBJ2-7	-	TGTGCCAGCAGCCGGACTCCGTCATACGAGCAGTACTTC	CASSRTPSYEQYF
TRBV27	-	TRBJ2-1	TRBD2	TGTGCCAGCAGCTCGGGCCGACTAGCGGGAGCCAATGAGCAGTTCTTC	CASSSGRLAGANEQFF
TRBV4-3	few	TRBJ2-5	-	TGCGCCAGCAGCCAAGGGCCGGCTAGCAAAGAGACCCAGTACTTC	CASSQGPASKETQYF
TRBV9	-	TRBJ2-3	TRBD2	TGTGCCAGCAGCCTTAGCGGGGGGGCTACAGATACGCAGTATTTT	CASSLSGGATDTQYF
TRBV25-1	-	TRBJ1-2	TRBD1	TGTGCCAGCAGTGGGGAGACAGGGTCGGATGGCTACACCTTC	CASSGETGSDGYTF
TRBV15	-	TRBJ1-6	-	TGTGCCACCAGCAGAGATTTAGTCGCATTTGATTCACCCCTCCACTTT	CATSRDLVAFDSPLHF
TRBV27	-	TRBJ1-2	TRBD1	TGTGCCAGCAGCCTTAGACAGGGGGGTAACTATGGCTACACCTTC	CASSLRQGGNYGYTF
TRBV28	-	TRBJ1-4	-	TGTGCCAGCATCCCTTCAGGGGTGGGTGATAATGAAAAACTGTTTTTT	CASIPSGVGDNEKLFF
TRBV6-5	-	TRBJ1-3	TRBD1	TGTGCCAGCAGACTAACAGGGGGCGAAAACACCATATATTTT	CASRLTGGENTIYF
TRBV7-8	few	TRBJ2-2	TRBD2	TGTGCCAGCAGCTTAAGAAGCGGGGTTAGCACCGGGGAGCTGTTTTTT	CASSLRSGVSTGELFF
TRBV19	-	TRBJ2-7	TRBD1	TGTGCCAGTAGTAAGCCGGGACAGTACGAGCAGTACTTC	CASSKPGQYEQYF
TRBV12-5	-	TRBJ1-1	-	TGTACTAGTGGTTTGGAGACAGGTTCGGGGGCTTTCTTT	CTSGLETGSGAFF
TRBV6-5	-	TRBJ2-4	-	TGTGCCAGCAGCCCCGGAGAATTAGCCAAAAACATTCAGTACTTC	CASSPGELAKNIQYF
TRBV4-1	-	TRBJ1-4	-	TGCGCCAGCAGCCAAGGAACAGTTGCAACTAATGAAAAACTGTTTTTT	CASSQGTVATNEKLFF
TRBV6-1	-	TRBJ1-5	-	TGTGCCAGTTTCCCGGGACGGGGGGGTGATCAGCCCCAGCATTTT	CASFPGRGGDQPQHF
TRBV11-2	-	TRBJ1-2	-	TGTGCCAGCAGCTTAGGGGCGGGGCCCATCCCTTCGAGTGGCTACACCTTC	CASSLGAGPIPSSGYTF
TRBV27	-	TRBJ2-7	-	TGTGCCAGCAGTTTAACTCTCGGGGGTAGGTACGAGCAGTACTTC	CASSLTLGGRYEQYF
TRBV6-5	-	TRBJ2-7	TRBD1	TGTGCCAGCAGCCCGGGACAGGGGTTCAACGAGCAGTACTTC	CASSPGQGFNEQYF
TRBV11-2	few	TRBJ2-2	-	TGTGCCAGCAGCTCCCGGGACACGAACACCGGGGAGCTGTTTTTT	CASSSRDTNTGELFF
TRBV6-1	-	TRBJ2-7	-	TGTGCCAGCAGAAGCGACAGTTACGAGCAGTACTTC	CASRSDSYEQYF
TRBV7-9	-	TRBJ2-1	-	TGTGCCAGCAGCTTCACAAGCTCCTACAATGAGCAGTTCTTC	CASSFTSSYNEQFF
TRBV15	once	TRBJ1-2	TRBD1	TGTGCCACCAGCAGAGCTTGGGGGACAGGGTTTGGCTACACCTTC	CATSRAWGTGFGYTF
TRBV10-2	few	TRBJ2-1	-	TGCGCCAGCAGTGCGCTAGCCGGATACAATGAGCAGTTCTTC	CASSALAGYNEQFF
TRBV19	-	TRBJ2-7	-	TGTGCCAGTAGTCCCTATTCAAGGAGCGAGCAGTACTTC	CASSPYSRSEQYF
TRBV12-5	-	TRBJ2-7	-	TGTGCTAGTGGAGACGGGTCCTACGAGCAGTACTTC	CASGDGSYEQYF
TRBV4-2	-	TRBJ2-7	-	TGTGCCAGCAGCCAAGGTAGCCGGGGAGGAGGCTCCTACGAGCAGTACTTC	CASSQGSRGGGSYEQYF
TRBV27	-	TRBJ1-1	TRBD1	TGTGCCACCTACCGACAGGGGGCGTTGGGGACTGAAGCTTTCTTT	CATYRQGALGTEAFF
TRBV7-2	once	TRBJ1-2	TRBD1	TGTGCCAGCAGCACGGGACAGCACTATGGCTACACCTTC	CASSTGQHYGYTF
TRBV5-6	-	TRBJ2-3	TRBD2	TGTGCCAGCAGCTCTACCGGGACTATACGCACAGATACGCAGTATTTT	CASSSTGTIRTDTQYF
TRBV19	-	TRBJ1-1	-	TGTGCCAGTAGTATACAGACAGGATGGGGGAACACTGAAGCTTTCTTT	CASSIQTGWGNTEAFF
TRBV7-6	-	TRBJ2-3	TRBD2	TGTGCCAGCAGCTTAGCCGGGGGGGCATGGGATACGCAGTATTTT	CASSLAGGAWDTQYF
TRBV19	-	TRBJ2-2	TRBD1	TGTGCCAGTAAGTCAGGACAGGCCTTCGGCACCGGGGAGCTGTTTTTT	CASKSGQAFGTGELFF
TRBV15	few	TRBJ1-1	-	TGTGCCACCAGCAGACAGGTGAACACTGAAGCTTTCTTT	CATSRQVNTEAFF
TRBV5-1	few	TRBJ2-1	TRBD2	TGCGCCAGCAGCTTGAGGGGACTAGCGGACTCCTACAATGAGCAGTTCTTC	CASSLRGLADSYNEQFF
TRBV5-5	-	TRBJ2-2	-	TGTGCCAGCAGCTCCTTCACCGGGGAGCTGTTTTTT	CASSSFTGELFF
TRBV5-8	-	TRBJ2-5	-	TGTGCCAGCAGCTTGGGGCCCTCCAAGACCCAGTACTTC	CASSLGPSKTQYF
TRBV18	-	TRBJ1-1	-	TGTGCCAGCTCACCACCGAGTGATCGGAACACTGAAGCTTTCTTT	CASSPPSDRNTEAFF
TRBV30	-	TRBJ2-1	TRBD2	TGTGCCTGGGGGACTAGCGGTTACAATGAGCAGTTCTTC	CAWGTSGYNEQFF
TRBV11-3	-	TRBJ2-7	TRBD1	TGTGCCAGCAGCCTGGACAGGGACGAGCAGTACTTC	CASSLDRDEQYF